This TCR beta chain was observed in a study of cytomegalovirus exposure and HLA in healthy donors. Researchers ran the PCR with 60 Vbeta and 13 Jbeta primers. Method: immunoSEQ multiplex PCR; TCRdb's copy keeps in-frame clones and lacks some. The data show approximately 95,000 clones, around 86% seen once. The TCR sequence derives from a woman between 65 and 79 years old in good health and CMV-seropositive. The specimen sequenced was PBMCs.

CDR3 bases: TGTGCCAGCAGTTTCCCCCTTCGAATGGGGCGCCAAGAGACCCAGTACTTC. It translates to CASSFPLRMGRQETQYF. V usage is TRBV28 and J usage is TRBJ2-5; possible D gene TRBD1, 5 bases. This CDR3 contains 17 residues. Trimming cost V 3 bases and J 1 base, with 18 bases left between them. The germline V gene has CDR1 MDHEN and CDR2 SYDVKM.